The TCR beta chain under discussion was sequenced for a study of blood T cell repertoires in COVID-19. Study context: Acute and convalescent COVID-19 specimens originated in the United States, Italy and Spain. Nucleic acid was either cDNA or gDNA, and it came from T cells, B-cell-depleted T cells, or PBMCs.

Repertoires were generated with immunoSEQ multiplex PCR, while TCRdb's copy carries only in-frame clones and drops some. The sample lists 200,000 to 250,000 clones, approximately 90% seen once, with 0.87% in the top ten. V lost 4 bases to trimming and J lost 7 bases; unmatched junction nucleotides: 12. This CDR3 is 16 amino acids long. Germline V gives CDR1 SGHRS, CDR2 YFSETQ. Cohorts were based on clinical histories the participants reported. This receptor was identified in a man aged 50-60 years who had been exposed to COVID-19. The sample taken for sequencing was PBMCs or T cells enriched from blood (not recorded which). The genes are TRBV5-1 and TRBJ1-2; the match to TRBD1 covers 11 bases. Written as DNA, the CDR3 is TGCGCCAGCAGCCAAGTGTTTGGACAGGGGGCTCTTGGCTACACCTTC. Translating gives CASSQVFGQGALGYTF.